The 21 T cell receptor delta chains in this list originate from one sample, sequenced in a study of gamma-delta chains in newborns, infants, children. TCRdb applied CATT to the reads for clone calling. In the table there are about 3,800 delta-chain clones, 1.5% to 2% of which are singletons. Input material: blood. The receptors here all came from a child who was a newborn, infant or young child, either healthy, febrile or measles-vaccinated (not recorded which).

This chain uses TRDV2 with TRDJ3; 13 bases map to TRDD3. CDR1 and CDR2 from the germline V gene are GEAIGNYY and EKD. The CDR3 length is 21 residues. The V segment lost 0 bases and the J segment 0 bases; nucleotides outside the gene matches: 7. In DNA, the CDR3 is TGTGCCTGTGACACCGGAAACTGGGGGATACGGAGCTCCTGGGACACCCGACAGATGTTTTTC. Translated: CACDTGNWGIRSSWDTRQMFF.

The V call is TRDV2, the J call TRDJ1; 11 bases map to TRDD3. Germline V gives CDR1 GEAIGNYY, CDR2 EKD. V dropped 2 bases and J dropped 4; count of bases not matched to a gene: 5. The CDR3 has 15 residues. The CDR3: CACDKLGDTVDKLIF. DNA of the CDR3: TGTGCCTGTGACAAGCTGGGGGATACAGTCGATAAACTCATCTTT.

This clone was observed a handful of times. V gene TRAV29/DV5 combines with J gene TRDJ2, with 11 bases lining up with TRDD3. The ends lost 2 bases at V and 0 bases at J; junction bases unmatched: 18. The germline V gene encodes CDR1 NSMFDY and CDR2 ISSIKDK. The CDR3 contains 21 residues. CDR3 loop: CAASYLPTPGGYRALTAQLFF. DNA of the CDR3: TGTGCAGCAAGTTACCTTCCTACTCCTGGGGGATACCGAGCTTTGACAGCACAACTCTTCTTT.

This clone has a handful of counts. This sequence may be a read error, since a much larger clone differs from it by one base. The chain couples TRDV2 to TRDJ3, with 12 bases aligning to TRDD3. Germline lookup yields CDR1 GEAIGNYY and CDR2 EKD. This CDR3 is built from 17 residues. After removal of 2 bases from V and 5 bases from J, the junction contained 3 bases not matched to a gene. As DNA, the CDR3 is TGTGCCTGTGACATACTGGGGGATACCCGGGACACCCGACAGATGTTTTTC. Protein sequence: CACDILGDTRDTRQMFF.

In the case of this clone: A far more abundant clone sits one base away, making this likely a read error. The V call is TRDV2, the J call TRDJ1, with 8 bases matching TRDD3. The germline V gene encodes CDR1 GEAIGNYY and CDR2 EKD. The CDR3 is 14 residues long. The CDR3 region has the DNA TGTGCCAGTGACATACTGGGGGACACCGATAAACTCATCTTT. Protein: CASDILGDTDKLIF.

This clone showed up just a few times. CDR3 DNA sequence: TGTGCCTGTGACACGCTGGGGGATAAGACAGCACAACTCTTCTTT. Protein sequence: CACDTLGDKTAQLFF. The chain uses TRDV2 and TRDJ2; 10 bases line up with TRDD3. The CDR3 is 15 residues long. Trimming at V came to 1 base and at J to 4 bases, leaving 2 bases not matched to a gene. The germline V gene has CDR1 GEAIGNYY and CDR2 EKD.

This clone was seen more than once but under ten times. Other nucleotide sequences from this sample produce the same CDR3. The CDR3 DNA sequence: TGTGCCTGTGACACGCTGGGGGGTAGCTCCTGGGACACCCGACAGATGTTTTTC. Protein sequence: CACDTLGGSSWDTRQMFF. V gene TRDV2 combines with J gene TRDJ3; 7 bases align to TRDD3. Germline trimming cut 1 base from V and 0 bases from J; bases unmatched to any gene: 5. The CDR3 totals 18 residues. CDR1 and CDR2 from the germline V gene are GEAIGNYY and EKD.

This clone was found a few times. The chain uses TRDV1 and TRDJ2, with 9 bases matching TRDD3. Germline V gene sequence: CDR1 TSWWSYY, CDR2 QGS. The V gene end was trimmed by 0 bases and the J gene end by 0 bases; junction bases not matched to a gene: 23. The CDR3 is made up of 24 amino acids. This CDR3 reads CALGELDRGLRPRGIPTLTAQLFF. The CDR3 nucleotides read TGTGCTCTTGGGGAACTTGATCGCGGGCTACGACCCCGGGGGATACCCACTTTGACAGCACAACTCTTCTTT.

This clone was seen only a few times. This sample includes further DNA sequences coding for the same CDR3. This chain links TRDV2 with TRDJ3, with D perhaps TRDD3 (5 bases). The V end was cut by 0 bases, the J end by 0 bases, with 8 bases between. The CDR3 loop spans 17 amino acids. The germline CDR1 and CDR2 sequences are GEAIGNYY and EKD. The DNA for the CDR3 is TGTGCCTGTGACACCGGAGGATACTCCTGGGACACCCGACAGATGTTTTTC. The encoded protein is CACDTGGYSWDTRQMFF.

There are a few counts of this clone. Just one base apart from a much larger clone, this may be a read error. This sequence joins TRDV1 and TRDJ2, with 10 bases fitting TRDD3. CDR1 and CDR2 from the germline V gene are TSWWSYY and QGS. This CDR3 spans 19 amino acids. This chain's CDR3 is CALGELPSLGDPCGAQPFF. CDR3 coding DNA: TGTGCTCTTGGGGAGCTTCCTTCACTGGGGGATCCCTGTGGAGCACAACCCTTCTTT.

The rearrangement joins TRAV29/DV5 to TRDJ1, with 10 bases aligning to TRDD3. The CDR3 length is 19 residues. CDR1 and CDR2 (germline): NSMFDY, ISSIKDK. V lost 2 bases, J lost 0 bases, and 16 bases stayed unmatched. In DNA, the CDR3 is TGTGCAGCAAGACTACACTTCGCCACTGGGGGATTGGACACCGATAAACTCATCTTT. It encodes CAARLHFATGGLDTDKLIF.

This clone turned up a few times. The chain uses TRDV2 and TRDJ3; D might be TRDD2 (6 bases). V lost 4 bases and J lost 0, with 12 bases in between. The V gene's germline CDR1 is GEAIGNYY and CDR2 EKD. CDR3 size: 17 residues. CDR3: CACDPTGSSWDTRQMFF. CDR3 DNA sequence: TGTGCCTGTGATCCTACTGGAAGCTCCTGGGACACCCGACAGATGTTTTTC.

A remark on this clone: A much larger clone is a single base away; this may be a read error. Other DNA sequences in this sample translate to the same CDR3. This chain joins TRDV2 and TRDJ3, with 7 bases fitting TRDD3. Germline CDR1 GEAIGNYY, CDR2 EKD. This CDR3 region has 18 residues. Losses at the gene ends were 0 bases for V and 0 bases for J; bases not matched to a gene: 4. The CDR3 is CACDTVGDSSWDTRQMFF. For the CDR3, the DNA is TGTGCCTGTGACACCGTTGGGGATAGCTCCTGGGACACCCGACAGATGTTTTTC.

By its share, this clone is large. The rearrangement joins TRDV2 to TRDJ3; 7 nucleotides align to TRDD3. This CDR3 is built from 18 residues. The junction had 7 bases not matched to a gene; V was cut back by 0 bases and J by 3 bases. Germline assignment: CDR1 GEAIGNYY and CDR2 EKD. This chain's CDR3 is CACDTGGYGYWDTRQMFF. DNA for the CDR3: TGTGCCTGTGACACCGGAGGATACGGCTACTGGGACACCCGACAGATGTTTTTC.

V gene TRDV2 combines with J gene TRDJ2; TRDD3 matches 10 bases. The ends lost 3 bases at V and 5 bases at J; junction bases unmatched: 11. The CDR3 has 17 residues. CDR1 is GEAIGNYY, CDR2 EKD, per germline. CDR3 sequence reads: CACDALGLGDVTAQLFF. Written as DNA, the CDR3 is TGTGCCTGTGACGCGTTGGGACTGGGGGATGTAACAGCACAACTCTTCTTT.

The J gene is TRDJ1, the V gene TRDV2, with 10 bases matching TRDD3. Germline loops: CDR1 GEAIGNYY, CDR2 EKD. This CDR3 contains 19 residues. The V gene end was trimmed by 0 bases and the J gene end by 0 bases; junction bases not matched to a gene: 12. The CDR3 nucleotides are TGTGCCTGTGACACCATCCTCCGTGGTACTGGGGGATACACCGATAAACTCATCTTT. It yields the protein CACDTILRGTGGYTDKLIF.

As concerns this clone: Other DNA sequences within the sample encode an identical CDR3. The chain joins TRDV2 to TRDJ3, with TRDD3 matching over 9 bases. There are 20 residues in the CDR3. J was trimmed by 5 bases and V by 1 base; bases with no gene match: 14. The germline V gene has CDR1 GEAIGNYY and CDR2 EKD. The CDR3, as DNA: TGTGCCTGTGACACTGCTCCTTTAGGGGGATACAACCGGGACACCCGACAGATGTTTTTC. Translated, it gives CACDTAPLGGYNRDTRQMFF.

The CDR3 DNA reads TGTGCCTACACGAAACTGGGGGAGACCCTTCGGGACACCCGACAGATGTTTTTC. As protein: CAYTKLGETLRDTRQMFF. The J gene is TRDJ3, the V gene TRDV2; 9 bases line up with TRDD3. This CDR3 has 18 amino acids. Unmatched junction bases numbered 15, after V lost 8 bases and J lost 5 bases. Germline CDR1 and CDR2: GEAIGNYY and EKD.

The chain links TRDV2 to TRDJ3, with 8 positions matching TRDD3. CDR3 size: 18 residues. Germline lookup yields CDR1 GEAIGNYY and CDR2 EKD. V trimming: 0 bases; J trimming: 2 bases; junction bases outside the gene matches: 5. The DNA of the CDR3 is TGTGCCTGTGACACCGTCGGGATACGGACCTGGGACACCCGACAGATGTTTTTC. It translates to CACDTVGIRTWDTRQMFF.

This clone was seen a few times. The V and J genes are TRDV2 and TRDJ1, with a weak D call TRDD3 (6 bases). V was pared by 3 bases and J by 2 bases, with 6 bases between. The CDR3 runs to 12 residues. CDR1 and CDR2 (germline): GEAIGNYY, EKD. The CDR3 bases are TGTGCCTGTGACTGGGGGACCGATAAACTCATCTTT. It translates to CACDWGTDKLIF.

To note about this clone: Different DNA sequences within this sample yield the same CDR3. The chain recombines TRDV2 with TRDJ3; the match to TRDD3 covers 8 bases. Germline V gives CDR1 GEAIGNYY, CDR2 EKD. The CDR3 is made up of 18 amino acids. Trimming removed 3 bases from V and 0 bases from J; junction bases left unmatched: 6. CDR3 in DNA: TGTGCCTGTGACGTACTGGGGGCACGCTCCTGGGACACCCGACAGATGTTTTTC. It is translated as CACDVLGARSWDTRQMFF.